This T cell receptor (beta chain) was retrieved from a study of CD8+ T cells in alopecia areata. Turning to the study itself: Tofacitinib was given for 6 to 18 months, then stopped for 6 months.

RNA extraction and reverse transcription yielded cDNA as sequencing template. This table comes from immunoSEQ multiplex PCR, and its TCRdb copy is limited to in-frame clones, with some not included. The table has approximately 100,000 clones, approximately 63% seen once. This sample's treatment: oral pan-JAK inhibitor, 5-10 mg twice daily. As concerns this clone: Its antigen remains unidentified.

Regarding the study as a whole: Tofacitinib produced a significant decrease in scalp clonality and in expanded CD8+ clones among the top 100. Compared with mice, patients displayed less clear TCR sharing, possibly for HLA-related reasons.

Source: CD8+ T cells sorted from blood, taken at approximately week 56, from a patient treated with tofacitinib. The sequence was obtained from a human donor with alopecia areata.

As DNA, the CDR3 is TGTGCCAGCAGCAGGACTTTTCAGTCATCCGTCGAGCAGTTCTTC. Translation: CASSRTFQSSVEQFF. V and J are TRBV6-5 and TRBJ2-1; tentatively, D is TRBD2 (5 bases). Germline CDR1 is MNHEY and CDR2 is SVGAGI. This CDR3 region has 15 residues. V lost 6 bases and J lost 10, with 22 bases in between.